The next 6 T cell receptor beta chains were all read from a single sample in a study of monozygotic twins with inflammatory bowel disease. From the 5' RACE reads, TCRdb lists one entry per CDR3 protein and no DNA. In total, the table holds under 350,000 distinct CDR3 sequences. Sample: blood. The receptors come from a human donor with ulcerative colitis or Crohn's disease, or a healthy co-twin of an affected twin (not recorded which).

The CDR3 sequence is CASSPLAGDYIGEQYF. The chain joins TRBV18 to TRBJ2-7; TCRdb lists TRBD2, though no DNA is available to test this call. The germline gives CDR1 KGHSH, CDR2 LQKENI. This CDR3 comprises 16 residues.

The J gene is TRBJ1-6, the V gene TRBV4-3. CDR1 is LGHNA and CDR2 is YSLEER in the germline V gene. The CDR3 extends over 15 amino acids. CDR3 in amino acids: CASSQRLADNSPLHF.

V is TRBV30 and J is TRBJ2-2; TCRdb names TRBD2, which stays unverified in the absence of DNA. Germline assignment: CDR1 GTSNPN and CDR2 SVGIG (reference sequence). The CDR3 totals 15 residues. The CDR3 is CAWSVKGRNTGELFF.

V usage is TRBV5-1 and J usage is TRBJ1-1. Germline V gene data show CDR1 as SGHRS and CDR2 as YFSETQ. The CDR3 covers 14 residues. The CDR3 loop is CASSLEALDTEAFF.

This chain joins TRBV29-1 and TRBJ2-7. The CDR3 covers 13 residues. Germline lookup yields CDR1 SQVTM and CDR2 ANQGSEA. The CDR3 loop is CSVGWVPNVEQYF.

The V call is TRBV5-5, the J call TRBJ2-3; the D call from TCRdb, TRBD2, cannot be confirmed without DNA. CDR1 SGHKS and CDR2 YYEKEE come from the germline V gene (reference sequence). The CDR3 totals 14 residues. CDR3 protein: CASILWAARDTQYF.